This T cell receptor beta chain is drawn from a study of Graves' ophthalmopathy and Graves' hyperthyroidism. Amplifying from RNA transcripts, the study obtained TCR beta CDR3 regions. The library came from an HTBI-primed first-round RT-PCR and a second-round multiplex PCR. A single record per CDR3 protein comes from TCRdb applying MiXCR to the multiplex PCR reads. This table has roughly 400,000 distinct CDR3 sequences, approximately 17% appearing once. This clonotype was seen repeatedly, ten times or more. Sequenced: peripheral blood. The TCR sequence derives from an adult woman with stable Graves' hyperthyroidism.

The CDR3 region has the DNA TGCGCCAGCAGTTCACGGGTGGGCAATCAGCCCCAGCATTTT. It translates to CASSSRVGNQPQHF. The V gene is TRBV4-1, the J gene TRBJ1-5; no firm D call. Germline CDR1 and CDR2: MGHRA and YSYEKL. V was pared by 6 bases and J by 2 bases, with 11 bases between. The CDR3 sequence is 14 residues long.